The 2 T cell receptor beta chains presented below share a single source sample, sequenced in a study of identical twins. TCRdb itself ran the 5' RACE reads through MiXCR, one entry per CDR3 protein. This table has roughly 470,000 distinct CDR3 sequences, 13% to 15% appearing once. The same data also went into a second study, on yellow fever vaccine responses in identical twins.

The sequenced material came from CD4+ T cells sorted from blood. Every receptor here comes from a woman aged 18-35 years in good health.

This clonotype was counted only a few times. The rearrangement links TRBV6-2 or TRBV6-3 to TRBJ1-3, with TRBD1 identical over 7 bases. CDR1 is MNHEY, CDR2 SVGEGT, per germline. Trimming at V came to 6 bases and at J to 3 bases, leaving 17 bases not matched to a gene. This CDR3 is built from 18 residues. CDR3 sequence reads: CASRSANLGGDFGNTIYF. The CDR3 coding sequence is TGTGCCAGCAGATCAGCGAACCTAGGGGGCGATTTTGGAAACACCATATATTTT.

The rearrangement joins TRBV10-3 to TRBJ2-7; 8 bases align to TRBD1. CDR3 size: 12 residues. The junction had 5 bases not matched to a gene; V was cut back by 11 bases and J by 2 bases. CDR1 and CDR2 from the germline V gene are ENHRY and SYGVKD. The CDR3 sequence is CAEGQDPYEQYF. The CDR3 DNA reads TGTGCCGAGGGACAGGACCCCTACGAGCAGTACTTC.